This T cell receptor beta chain was sequenced during a study of tumor and adjacent non-tumor tissue in lung cancer. The CDR3 is made up of 15 amino acids. Germline V gives CDR1 SGHNT, CDR2 YYREEE (reference sequence). TCRbeta libraries were built with three rounds of nested PCR, modified from ARM-PCR. TCRdb redid the calling of the multiplex PCR reads with MiXCR, one entry per CDR3 protein. The data contain over 110,000 distinct CDR3 sequences, roughly 66% of them seen just once; the ten biggest clones take up approximately 18%. Worth noting for this clonotype: As yet, its antigen is unknown. Sequence at one end of the junction differs from germline and may be a read error.

This sample's RNA came from whole unsorted tissue. Study results and caveats: Top 100 clones took a larger repertoire share in normal lung.

J is TRBJ2-3 and V is TRBV5-4; perhaps TRBD2 as D (5 bases). The sequencing sample was made of lung tumor tissue. The TCR was taken from a man in his 60s with small cell lung cancer. CDR3 sequence: CANSSRISGTDTQYF. The CDR3 nucleotides read TGTGCCAACAGCTCGAGGATTAGCGGCACAGATACGCAGTATTTT.